These 18 T cell receptor beta chains originate from one sample sequenced in a study of T-cell memory formation after mild COVID-19. TCRdb re-called the 5' RACE reads with MiXCR, one entry per CDR3 protein. Here the sample spans 200,000 to 300,000 distinct CDR3 sequences, 16% being singletons. Material for sequencing was PBMCs or a T cell subset sorted from them (not recorded which). These receptors all come from a man younger than 35 who had mild COVID-19 (a few samples of this study predate the infection). Cell type and time point are not known.

The J gene is TRBJ2-3, the V gene TRBV9; TRBD1 or TRBD2 may be the D gene (5 bases each). V lost 3 bases, J lost 2 bases, and 13 bases lay in between. This CDR3 spans 15 amino acids. CDR1 is SGDLS, CDR2 YYNGEE, per germline. The CDR3 sequence is CASSAQGVPTDTQYF. CDR3 bases: TGTGCCAGCAGCGCGCAGGGAGTACCCACAGATACGCAGTATTTT.

The sample holds many counts of this clonotype. The V and J genes are TRBV4-1 and TRBJ1-2; maybe TRBD1 (5 bases). The CDR3 covers 13 residues. V dropped 3 bases and J dropped 6 bases, with 11 bases sitting between them. The germline gives CDR1 MGHRA, CDR2 YSYEKL. The CDR3 reads CASSQKWGDGYTF. The CDR3 DNA follows: TGCGCCAGCAGCCAGAAATGGGGGGATGGCTACACCTTC.

The rearrangement joins TRBV6-1 to TRBJ2-1; 7 positions match TRBD2. This CDR3 spans 15 amino acids. CDR1 is MNHNS, CDR2 SASEGT, per germline. The trim removed 6 bases at V and 3 bases at J, leaving 8 bases unmatched. The CDR3 loop reads CASRVRDYRYNEQFF. As DNA, the CDR3 is TGTGCCAGCAGAGTCCGGGACTATCGCTACAATGAGCAGTTCTTC.

J is TRBJ2-5 and V is TRBV6-2 or TRBV6-3, with unresolved D. Trimming stripped 6 bases from V and 2 bases from J, with 19 bases between. CDR3 size: 16 residues. The germline CDR1 and CDR2 sequences are MNHEY and SVGEGT. The CDR3 loop reads CASSPQVEPVQETQYF. CDR3 nucleotide sequence: TGTGCCAGCAGCCCCCAGGTGGAACCGGTTCAAGAGACCCAGTACTTC.

This clonotype has more than one count but fewer than ten. The chain is built from TRBV7-2 and TRBJ1-1, with D possibly matching TRBD1 (5 bases). CDR3 length: 14 amino acids. Between the trimmed V and J ends, which lost 4 bases and 4 bases, there was a span of 13 bases. CDR1 and CDR2 from the germline V gene are SGHTA and FQGNSA. CDR3 sequence: CASSWGRQSTEAFF. Here the CDR3 DNA reads TGTGCCAGCAGCTGGGGTCGACAGAGCACTGAAGCTTTCTTT. Complete variable domain (other parts from reference TRBV7-2 and TRBJ1-1): GAGVSQSPSNKVTEKGKDVELRCDPISGHTALYWYRQSLGQGLEFLIYFQGNSAPDKSGLPSDRFSAERTGGSVSTLTIQRTQQEDSAVYLCASSWGRQSTEAFFGQGTRLTVV.

This chain connects TRBV5-1 to TRBJ2-1; 15 nucleotides line up with TRBD2. V dropped 3 bases and J dropped 3; count of bases not matched to a gene: 4. Germline CDR1 reads SGHRS; CDR2 reads YFSETQ. The CDR3 is 17 amino acids. CDR3 protein: CASSSGTSGGLYNEQFF. DNA for the CDR3: TGCGCCAGCAGCTCGGGGACTAGCGGGGGGCTCTACAATGAGCAGTTCTTC. The whole variable domain, remainder taken from reference TRBV5-1 and TRBJ2-1, is KAGVTQTPRYLIKTRGQQVTLSCSPISGHRSVSWYQQTPGQGLQFLFEYFSETQRNKGNFPGRFSGRQFSNSRSEMNVSTLELGDSALYLCASSSGTSGGLYNEQFFGPGTRLTVL.

This clonotype has only one observation. The J gene is TRBJ1-4, the V gene TRBV5-1, with D unresolved. Germline V gene data show CDR1 as SGHRS and CDR2 as YFSETQ. The V end lost 2 bases, the J end lost 5 bases, and 7 bases lay between the germline ends. The CDR3 has 13 amino acids. The CDR3 DNA is TGCGCCAGCAGCTTTGAAGGGAATGAAAAACTGTTTTTT. Protein sequence: CASSFEGNEKLFF.

This clonotype was counted between two and nine times. The rearrangement links TRBV12-3 or TRBV12-4 to TRBJ2-3, with TRBD2 matching 8 bases. CDR3 length: 14 residues. V shed 4 bases and J 4 bases; nucleotides not matched to a gene: 4. CDR3 in amino acids: CASSSTSAADTQYF. For the CDR3, the DNA is TGTGCCAGCAGTTCGACTAGCGCGGCAGATACGCAGTATTTT.

This clonotype showed up just a few times. The gene calls are TRBV4-3 and TRBJ1-5; 10 bases are shared with TRBD1. V shed 0 bases and J 4 bases; nucleotides not matched to a gene: 3. The germline V gene has CDR1 LGHNA and CDR2 YSLEER. The CDR3 extends over 16 amino acids. The CDR3 reads CASSQDRDRGNQPQHF. For the CDR3, the DNA is TGCGCCAGCAGCCAAGACCGGGACAGGGGTAATCAGCCCCAGCATTTT.

This chain uses TRBV29-1 with TRBJ2-7; D may be TRBD2 (6 bases). This CDR3 has 14 residues. Per the germline V gene, CDR1 is SQVTM and CDR2 is ANQGSEA. Trimming stripped 6 bases from V and 4 bases from J, with 19 bases between. CDR3 region: CSVRAGLSLYEQYF. Written as DNA, the CDR3 is TGCAGCGTGCGCGCGGGACTCTCCTTGTACGAGCAGTACTTC.

The chain uses TRBV3-1 and TRBJ2-3; 8 bases fit TRBD2. With 4 bases clipped from V and 6 bases from J, the junction kept 12 bases outside the gene matches. Germline lookup yields CDR1 LGHDT and CDR2 YNNKEL (reference sequence). This CDR3 has 16 amino acids. CDR3 sequence reads: CASSPILAGGVDTQYF. The DNA for the CDR3 is TGTGCCAGCAGCCCCATCCTGGCGGGGGGTGTGGATACGCAGTATTTT.

This clonotype was seen ten or more times. A read error may account for a junction end that differs from germline. The rearrangement joins TRBV18 to TRBJ2-1; 11 bases match TRBD2. CDR1 is KGHSH and CDR2 is LQKENI in the germline V gene. The CDR3 covers 15 residues. The CDR3 reads CASSPLAGAYNEQFF. The DNA for the CDR3 is TGTGCCAGCTCCCCACTAGCGGGGGCGTACAATGAGCAGTTCTTC.

This clonotype occurred a few times. J is TRBJ2-3 and V is TRBV28; D tentatively fits TRBD1 or TRBD2 (5 bases each). Trimming removed 4 bases from V and 6 bases from J, with 14 bases in between. Germline CDR1 is MDHEN and CDR2 is SYDVKM. The CDR3 is 14 amino acids. CDR3 sequence reads: CASSWGPIPDTQYF. In nucleotides, the CDR3 is TGTGCCAGCAGTTGGGGACCAATCCCCGATACGCAGTATTTT.

This clonotype turned up a few times. CDR3 in DNA: TGCGCCAGCAGCTTGGAGGGACATTCCTACGAGCAGTACTTC. It translates to CASSLEGHSYEQYF. The chain couples TRBV5-1 to TRBJ2-7, with TRBD1 as a possible D gene (6 bases). The CDR3 is 14 residues long. V gave up 0 bases and J gave up 1 base, with 8 bases separating them. CDR1 is SGHRS and CDR2 is YFSETQ in the germline V gene.

This clonotype was counted only a few times. The rearrangement joins TRBV12-3 or TRBV12-4 to TRBJ1-6; D not resolved. The V end lost 3 bases, the J end lost 7 bases, and 4 bases lay between the germline ends. There are 12 residues in the CDR3. The CDR3: CASSFRNSPLHF. In nucleotides, the CDR3 is TGTGCCAGCAGTTTTAGAAATTCACCCCTCCACTTT.

The CDR3 DNA follows: TGTGCCAGCAGTTACCGTGGACAGGGGGCCTATGGCTACACCTTC. Residues: CASSYRGQGAYGYTF. The rearrangement uses TRBV6-5 and TRBJ1-2; 11 bases match TRBD1. The ends lost 2 bases at V and 4 bases at J; junction bases unmatched: 3. Germline V gives CDR1 MNHEY, CDR2 SVGAGI. The CDR3 sequence is 15 residues long.

V gene TRBV11-3 combines with J gene TRBJ2-2; D is possibly TRBD2 (6 bases). The V gene's germline CDR1 is SGHNT and CDR2 YENEEA. CDR3 length: 16 residues. Trimming removed 6 bases from V and 5 bases from J, with 19 bases in between. The chain's CDR3 is CASSFGHGTATGELFF. CDR3 DNA: TGTGCCAGCAGTTTCGGACACGGGACTGCGACCGGGGAGCTGTTTTTT.

The J gene is TRBJ2-3, the V gene TRBV7-9, with D perhaps assigned TRBD1 or TRBD2 (5 bases each). The CDR3 sequence is 14 residues long. V was cut by 5 bases and J by 2 bases, with 11 bases left in between. Germline lookup yields CDR1 SEHNR and CDR2 FQNEAQ (reference sequence). As DNA, the CDR3 is TGTGCCAGCAGCACGGGGACGTACACAGATACGCAGTATTTT. Translation: CASSTGTYTDTQYF. Using reference TRBV7-9 and TRBJ2-3 for the parts outside the CDR3, the full variable domain is DTGVSQNPRHKITKRGQNVTFRCDPISEHNRLYWYRQTLGQGPEFLTYFQNEAQLEKSRLLSDRFSAERPKGSFSTLEIQRTEQGDSAMYLCASSTGTYTDTQYFGPGTRLTVL.